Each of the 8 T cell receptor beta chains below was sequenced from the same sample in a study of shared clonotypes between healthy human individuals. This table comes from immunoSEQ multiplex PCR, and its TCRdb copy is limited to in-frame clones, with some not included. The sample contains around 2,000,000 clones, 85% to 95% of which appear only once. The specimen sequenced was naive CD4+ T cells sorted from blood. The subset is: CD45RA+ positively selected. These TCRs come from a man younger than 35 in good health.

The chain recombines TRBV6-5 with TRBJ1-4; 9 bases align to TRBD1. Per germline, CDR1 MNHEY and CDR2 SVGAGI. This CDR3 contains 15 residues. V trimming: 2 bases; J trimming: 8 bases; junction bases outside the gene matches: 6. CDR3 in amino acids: CASSYKGTGKEKLFF. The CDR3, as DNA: TGTGCCAGCAGTTACAAAGGGACAGGGAAGGAAAAACTGTTTTTT.

The CDR3 DNA reads TGTGCCAGCAGCTTAGCTGGGACAGGGGGCTCCGGTGGCTACACCTTC. It specifies CASSLAGTGGSGGYTF. This sequence joins TRBV7-9 and TRBJ1-2; TRBD1 agrees at 12 bases. CDR1 and CDR2 (germline): SEHNR, FQNEAQ (reference sequence). The V gene end was trimmed by 0 bases and the J gene end by 7 bases; junction bases not matched to a gene: 6. This CDR3 is built from 16 residues.

CDR3 DNA: TGCGCCAGCAGCCAAGATCGATTTCAGGGGGGGTACCAAGAGACCCAGTACTTC. This gives the protein CASSQDRFQGGYQETQYF. The genes are TRBV4-1 and TRBJ2-5; D possibly matches TRBD1 or TRBD2 (7 bases each). The CDR3 consists of 18 residues. Trimming removed 0 bases from V and 0 bases from J, with 17 bases in between. Germline V gene data show CDR1 as MGHRA and CDR2 as YSYEKL.

CDR3 in amino acids: CASSLAGYSYEQYF. The CDR3 region has the DNA TGTGCCAGCAGCTTGGCTGGGTACAGCTACGAGCAGTACTTC. V and J are TRBV5-8 and TRBJ2-7; D gene uncertain. Germline lookup yields CDR1 SGHTS and CDR2 YDEGEE. The CDR3 covers 14 residues. V was trimmed by 0 bases and J by 3 bases, leaving 10 bases between them.

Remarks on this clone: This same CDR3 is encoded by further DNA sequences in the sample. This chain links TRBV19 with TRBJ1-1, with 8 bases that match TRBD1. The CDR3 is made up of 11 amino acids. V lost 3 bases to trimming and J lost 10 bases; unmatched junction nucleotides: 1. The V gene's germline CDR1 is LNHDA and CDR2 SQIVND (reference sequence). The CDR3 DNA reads TGTGCCAGTAGTATCAGGGGGCGAGCTTTCTTT. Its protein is CASSIRGRAFF. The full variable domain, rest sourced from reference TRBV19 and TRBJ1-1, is DGGITQSPKYLFRKEGQNVTLSCEQNLNHDAMYWYRQDPGQGLRLIYYSQIVNDFQKGDIAEGYSVSREKKESFPLTVTSAQKNPTAFYLCASSIRGRAFFGQGTRLTVV.

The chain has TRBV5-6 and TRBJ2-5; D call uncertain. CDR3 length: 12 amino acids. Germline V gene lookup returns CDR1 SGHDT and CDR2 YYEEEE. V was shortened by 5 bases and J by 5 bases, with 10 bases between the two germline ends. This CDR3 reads CASRRLGETQYF. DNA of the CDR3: TGTGCCAGCAGGCGCCTCGGGGAGACCCAGTACTTC.

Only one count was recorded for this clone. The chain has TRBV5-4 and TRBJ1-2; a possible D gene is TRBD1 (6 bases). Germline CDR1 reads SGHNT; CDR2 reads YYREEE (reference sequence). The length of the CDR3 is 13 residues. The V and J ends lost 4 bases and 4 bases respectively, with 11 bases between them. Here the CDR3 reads CASSRDTSYGYTF. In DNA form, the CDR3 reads TGTGCCAGCAGCCGGGACACTTCCTATGGCTACACCTTC.

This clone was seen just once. Here the CDR3 reads CASTTDSNQPQHF. For the CDR3, the DNA is TGTGCCAGCACGACAGATAGCAATCAGCCCCAGCATTTT. The V call is TRBV28, the J call TRBJ1-5, with D tentatively TRBD1 (5 bases). The germline V gene encodes CDR1 MDHEN and CDR2 SYDVKM. Trimming stripped 7 bases from V and 0 bases from J, with 7 bases between. The CDR3 extends over 13 amino acids.